The rows below give T cell receptor beta chains drawn from one sample of a study of shared clonotypes between healthy human individuals. TCRdb keeps only in-frame clones here, not all; method: immunoSEQ multiplex PCR. The sample holds some 550,000 clones; 97% are singletons and the top ten take less than 0.065%. What was sequenced was naive CD4+ T cells sorted from blood. The receptor source for this set is a woman aged 25 to 39 in good health. Both conserved end residues are part of each CDR3. The D gene is left open where the match is weak. A row's size may be missing; if present it is once, few, many or a size class.

>-|TRBV28|TRBJ2-3|-
TGTGCCAGCAGGACTACGCAGGGGTCTAGAGATACGCAGTATTTT
CASRTTQGSRDTQYF
>-|TRBV7-9|TRBJ2-3|-
TGTGCCAGCAGCTTAGGTGAGCTGGATACGCAGTATTTT
CASSLGELDTQYF
>TRBD1|TRBV20-1|TRBJ2-2|-
TGCAGTGCTAGGGGACAGGGGGGGCTGTTTTTT
CSARGQGGLFF
>-|TRBV5-1|TRBJ2-5|-
TGCGCCAGCAGCATCTGGGGAACACGGCAAGAGACCCAGTACTTC
CASSIWGTRQETQYF
>-|TRBV19|TRBJ1-4|-
TGTGCCAGTAGTATAAGGGGCCGCCTGAAAGAAAAACTGTTTTTT
CASSIRGRLKEKLFF
>TRBD2|TRBV7-6|TRBJ2-3|-
TGTGCCAGCAGCTTAGGGGGAGGGTGGACAGATACGCAGTATTTT
CASSLGGGWTDTQYF
>TRBD1|TRBV5-1|TRBJ1-4|-
TGCGCCAGCAGCAGACTGGACAGGGGCCCGGGTGAAAAACTGTTTTTT
CASSRLDRGPGEKLFF
>-|TRBV18|TRBJ1-2|-
TGTGCCAGCTCACCCGGACACGGTTTGGGCTATGGCTACACCTTC
CASSPGHGLGYGYTF
>-|TRBV5-1|TRBJ2-3|-
TGCGCCAGCAGCTTAGATAATCAGGGGGGAGATACGCAGTATTTT
CASSLDNQGGDTQYF
>-|TRBV27|TRBJ1-1|once
TGTGCCAGCAGTCTTATTGGCAGAATTACGAGGAACACTGAAGCTTTCTTT
CASSLIGRITRNTEAFF
>TRBD2|TRBV4-2|TRBJ2-7|-
TGTGCCAGCAGCCAAAGAGGGGCGGGAGACTACGAGCAGTACTTC
CASSQRGAGDYEQYF
>-|TRBV7-2|TRBJ2-2|-
TGTGCCAGCAGCTTCCGAGCGGACACCGGGGAGCTGTTTTTT
CASSFRADTGELFF
>-|TRBV28|TRBJ2-3|-
TGTGCCAGCAGCCGCTACACAGATACGCAGTATTTT
CASSRYTDTQYF
>-|TRBV6-4|TRBJ2-1|-
TGTGCCAGCAGCCGACAGGGGACGGGACTAGATGATGAGCAGTTCTTC
CASSRQGTGLDDEQFF
>-|TRBV7-9|TRBJ2-7|-
TGTGCCAGCAGCTTCGCGGACACCTGGGGTGGCGAGCAGTACTTC
CASSFADTWGGEQYF